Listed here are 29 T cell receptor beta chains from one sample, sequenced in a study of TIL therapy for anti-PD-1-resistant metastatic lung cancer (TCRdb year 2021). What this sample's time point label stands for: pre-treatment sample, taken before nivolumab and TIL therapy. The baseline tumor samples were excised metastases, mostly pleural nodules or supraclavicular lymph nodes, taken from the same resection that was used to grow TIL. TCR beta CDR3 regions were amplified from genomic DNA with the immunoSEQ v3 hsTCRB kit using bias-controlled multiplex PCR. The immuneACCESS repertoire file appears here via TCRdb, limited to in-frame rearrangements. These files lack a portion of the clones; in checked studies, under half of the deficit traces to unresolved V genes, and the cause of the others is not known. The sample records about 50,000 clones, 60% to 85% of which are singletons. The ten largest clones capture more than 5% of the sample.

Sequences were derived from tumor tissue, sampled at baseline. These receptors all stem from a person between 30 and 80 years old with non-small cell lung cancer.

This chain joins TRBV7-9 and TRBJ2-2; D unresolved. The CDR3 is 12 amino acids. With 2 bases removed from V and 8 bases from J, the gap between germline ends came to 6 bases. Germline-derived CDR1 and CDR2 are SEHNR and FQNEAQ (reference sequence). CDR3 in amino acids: CASSLYGGELFF. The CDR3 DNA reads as TGTGCCAGCAGCTTATACGGTGGGGAGCTGTTTTTT.

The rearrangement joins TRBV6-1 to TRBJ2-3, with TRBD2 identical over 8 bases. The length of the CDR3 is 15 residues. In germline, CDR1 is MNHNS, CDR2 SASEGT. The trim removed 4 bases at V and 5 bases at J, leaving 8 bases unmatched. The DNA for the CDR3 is TGTGCCAGCAGTGTGGGGCGGGGGGAAGTAGATACGCAGTATTTT. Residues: CASSVGRGEVDTQYF.

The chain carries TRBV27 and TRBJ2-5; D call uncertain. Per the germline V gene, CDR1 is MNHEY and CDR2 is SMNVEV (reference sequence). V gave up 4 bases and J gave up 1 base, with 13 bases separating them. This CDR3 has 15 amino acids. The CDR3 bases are TGTGCCAGCAGTTCCCGTGTAGCCCCCCAAGAGACCCAGTACTTC. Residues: CASSSRVAPQETQYF.

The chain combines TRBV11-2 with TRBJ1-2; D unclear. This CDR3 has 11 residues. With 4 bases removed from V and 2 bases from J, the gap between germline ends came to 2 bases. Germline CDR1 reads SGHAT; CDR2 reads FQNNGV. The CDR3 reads CASSSNYGYTF. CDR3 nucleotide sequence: TGTGCCAGCAGCTCGAACTATGGCTACACCTTC.

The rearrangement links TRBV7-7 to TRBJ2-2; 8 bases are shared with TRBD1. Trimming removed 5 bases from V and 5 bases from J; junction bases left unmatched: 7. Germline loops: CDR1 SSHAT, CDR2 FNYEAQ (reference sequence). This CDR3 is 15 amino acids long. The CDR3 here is CASSPRTGNTGELFF. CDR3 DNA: TGTGCCAGCAGCCCAAGGACAGGGAATACCGGGGAGCTGTTTTTT.

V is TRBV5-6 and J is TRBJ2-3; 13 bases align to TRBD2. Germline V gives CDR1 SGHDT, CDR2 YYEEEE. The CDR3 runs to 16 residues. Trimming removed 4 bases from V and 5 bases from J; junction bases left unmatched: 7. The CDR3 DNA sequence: TGTGCCAGCAGCCCCACGGGACTAGCGGGAAGAGATACGCAGTATTTT. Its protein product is CASSPTGLAGRDTQYF.

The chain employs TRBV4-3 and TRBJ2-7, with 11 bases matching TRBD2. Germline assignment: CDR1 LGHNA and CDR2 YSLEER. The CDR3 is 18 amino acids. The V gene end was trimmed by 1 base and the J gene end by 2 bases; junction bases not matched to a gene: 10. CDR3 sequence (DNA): TGCGCCAGCAGCCAAGGGGGGTTGACTAGCGGGACTACCTACGAGCAGTACTTC. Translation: CASSQGGLTSGTTYEQYF.

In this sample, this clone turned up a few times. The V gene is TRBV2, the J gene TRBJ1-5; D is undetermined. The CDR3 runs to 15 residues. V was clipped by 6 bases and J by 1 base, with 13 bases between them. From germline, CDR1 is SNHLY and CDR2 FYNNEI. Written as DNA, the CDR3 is TGTGCCAGCAGCTCGAGGGAGGGAAGCAATCAGCCCCAGCATTTT. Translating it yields CASSSREGSNQPQHF.

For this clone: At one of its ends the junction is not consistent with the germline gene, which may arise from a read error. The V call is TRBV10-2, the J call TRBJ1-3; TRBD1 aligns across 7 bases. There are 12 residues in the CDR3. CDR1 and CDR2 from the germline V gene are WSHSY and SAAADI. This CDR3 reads CASSDPGRGVEF. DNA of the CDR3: TGCGCCAGCAGTGACCCGGGCAGGGGGGTAGAGTTT.

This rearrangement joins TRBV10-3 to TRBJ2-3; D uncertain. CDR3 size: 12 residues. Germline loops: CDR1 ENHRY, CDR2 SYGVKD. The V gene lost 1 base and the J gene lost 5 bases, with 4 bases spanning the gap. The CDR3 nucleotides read TGTGCCATCAGTGAGTTGGTAGATACGCAGTATTTT. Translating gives CAISELVDTQYF.

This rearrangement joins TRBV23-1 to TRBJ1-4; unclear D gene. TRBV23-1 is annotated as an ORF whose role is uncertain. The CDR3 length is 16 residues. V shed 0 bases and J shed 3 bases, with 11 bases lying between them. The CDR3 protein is CASSQSPGEANEKLFF. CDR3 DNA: TGCGCCAGCAGTCAATCCCCCGGGGAGGCTAATGAAAAACTGTTTTTT.

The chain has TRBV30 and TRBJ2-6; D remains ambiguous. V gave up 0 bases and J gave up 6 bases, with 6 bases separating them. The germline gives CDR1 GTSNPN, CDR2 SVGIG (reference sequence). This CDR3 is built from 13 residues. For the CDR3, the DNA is TGTGCCTGGAGTGTACAGTTGGCCAACGTCCTGACTTTC. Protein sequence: CAWSVQLANVLTF.

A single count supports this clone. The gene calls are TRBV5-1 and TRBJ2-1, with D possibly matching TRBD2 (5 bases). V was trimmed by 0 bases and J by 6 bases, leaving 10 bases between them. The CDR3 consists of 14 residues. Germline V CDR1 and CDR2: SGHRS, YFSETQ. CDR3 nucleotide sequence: TGCGCCAGCAGCTTGGGAGGGCCCTCCAATGAGCAGTTCTTC. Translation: CASSLGGPSNEQFF. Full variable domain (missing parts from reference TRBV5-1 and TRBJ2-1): KAGVTQTPRYLIKTRGQQVTLSCSPISGHRSVSWYQQTPGQGLQFLFEYFSETQRNKGNFPGRFSGRQFSNSRSEMNVSTLELGDSALYLCASSLGGPSNEQFFGPGTRLTVL.

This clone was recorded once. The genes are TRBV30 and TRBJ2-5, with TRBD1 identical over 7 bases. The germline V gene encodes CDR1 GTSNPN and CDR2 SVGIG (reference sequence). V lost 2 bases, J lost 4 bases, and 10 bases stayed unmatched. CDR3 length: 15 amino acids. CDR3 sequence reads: CAWSPTTGAPETQYF. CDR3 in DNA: TGTGCCTGGAGTCCCACTACAGGGGCGCCAGAGACCCAGTACTTC.

Here the CDR3 reads CASSYGWATGELFF. CDR3 DNA sequence: TGTGCCAGCAGTTACGGGTGGGCCACCGGGGAGCTGTTTTTT. The chain recombines TRBV6-5 with TRBJ2-2; D ambiguous. In germline, CDR1 is MNHEY, CDR2 SVGAGI. The CDR3 covers 14 residues. V lost 2 bases, J lost 4 bases, and 8 bases lay in between.

The DNA of the CDR3 is TGTGCCAGCAGTGGAAACAGGGGGCAAGAGCAGTACTTC. Translating it yields CASSGNRGQEQYF. The chain couples TRBV6-1 to TRBJ2-7, with 9 bases that match TRBD1. Germline V lookup: CDR1 MNHNS, CDR2 SASEGT. Trimming cost V 4 bases and J 7 bases; bases outside gene matches: 5. This CDR3 spans 13 amino acids.

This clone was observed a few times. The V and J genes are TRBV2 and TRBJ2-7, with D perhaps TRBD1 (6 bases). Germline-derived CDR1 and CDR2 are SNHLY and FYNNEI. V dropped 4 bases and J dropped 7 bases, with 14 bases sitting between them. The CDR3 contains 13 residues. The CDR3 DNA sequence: TGTGCCAGCAGTGGTGAAACAGGGAAGGAGCAGTACTTC. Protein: CASSGETGKEQYF. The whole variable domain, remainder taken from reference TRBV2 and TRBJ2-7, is EPEVTQTPSHQVTQMGQEVILRCVPISNHLYFYWYRQILGQKVEFLVSFYNNEISEKSEIFDDQFSVERPDGSNFTLKIRSTKLEDSAMYFCASSGETGKEQYFGPGTRLTVT.

The CDR3 DNA reads as TGCGCCAGCAGCTCGGACGGCTCTGGAAACACCATATATTTT. Protein: CASSSDGSGNTIYF. The chain uses TRBV5-1 and TRBJ1-3; no reliable D call. Trimming pared 3 bases from V and 0 bases from J, leaving 7 bases between. In germline, CDR1 is SGHRS, CDR2 YFSETQ. This CDR3 contains 14 residues.

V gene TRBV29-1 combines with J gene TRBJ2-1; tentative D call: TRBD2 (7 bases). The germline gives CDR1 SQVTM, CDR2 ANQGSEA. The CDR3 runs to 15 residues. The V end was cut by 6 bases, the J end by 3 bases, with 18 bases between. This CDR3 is CSVERDTRGYNEQFF. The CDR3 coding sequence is TGCAGCGTCGAGCGGGACACCAGGGGCTACAATGAGCAGTTCTTC.

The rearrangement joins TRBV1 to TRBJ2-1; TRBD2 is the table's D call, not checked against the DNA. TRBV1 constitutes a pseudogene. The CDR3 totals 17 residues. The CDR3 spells CTSSQGLRGLAGEEQFF. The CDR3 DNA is TGCACCAGCAGCCAAGGCCTTCGGGGACTAGCGGGAGAGGAGCAGTTCTTC.

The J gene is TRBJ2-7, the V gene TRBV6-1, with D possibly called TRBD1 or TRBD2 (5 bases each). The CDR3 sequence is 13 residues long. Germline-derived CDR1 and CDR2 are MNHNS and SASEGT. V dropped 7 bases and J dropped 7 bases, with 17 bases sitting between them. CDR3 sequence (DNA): TGTGCCAGCAATCTGCAGGGACCCTGGGAGCAGTACTTC. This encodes CASNLQGPWEQYF.

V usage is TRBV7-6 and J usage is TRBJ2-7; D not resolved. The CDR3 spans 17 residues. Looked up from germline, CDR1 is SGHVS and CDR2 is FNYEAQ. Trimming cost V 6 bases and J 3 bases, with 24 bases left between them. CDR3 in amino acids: CASSHSLPGPSDYEQYF. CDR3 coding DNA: TGTGCCAGCAGTCATAGCCTTCCCGGGCCATCGGACTACGAGCAGTACTTC. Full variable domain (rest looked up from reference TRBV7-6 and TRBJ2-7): GAGVSQSPRYKVTKRGQDVALRCDPISGHVSLYWYRQALGQGPEFLTYFNYEAQQDKSGLPNDRFSAERPEGSISTLTIQRTEQRDSAMYRCASSHSLPGPSDYEQYFGPGTRLTVT.

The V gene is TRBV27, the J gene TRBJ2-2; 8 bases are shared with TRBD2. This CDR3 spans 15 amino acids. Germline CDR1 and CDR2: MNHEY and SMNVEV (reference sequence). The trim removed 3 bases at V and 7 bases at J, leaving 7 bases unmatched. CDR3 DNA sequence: TGTGCCAGCAGTTTTCGTAGCGGGGTAAACGGGGAGCTGTTTTTT. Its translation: CASSFRSGVNGELFF.

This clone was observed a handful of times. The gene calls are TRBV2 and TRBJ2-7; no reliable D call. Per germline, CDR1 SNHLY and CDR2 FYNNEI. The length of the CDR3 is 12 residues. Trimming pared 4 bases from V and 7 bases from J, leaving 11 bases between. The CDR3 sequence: CASSVPMREQYF. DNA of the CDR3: TGTGCCAGCAGTGTACCCATGAGGGAGCAGTACTTC.

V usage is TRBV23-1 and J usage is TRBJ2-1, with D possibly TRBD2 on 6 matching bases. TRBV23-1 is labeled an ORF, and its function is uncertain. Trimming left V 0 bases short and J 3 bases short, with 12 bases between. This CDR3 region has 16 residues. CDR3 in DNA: TGCGCCAGCAGTCAATCTGCTAGCGTATTCTACAATGAGCAGTTCTTC. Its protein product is CASSQSASVFYNEQFF.

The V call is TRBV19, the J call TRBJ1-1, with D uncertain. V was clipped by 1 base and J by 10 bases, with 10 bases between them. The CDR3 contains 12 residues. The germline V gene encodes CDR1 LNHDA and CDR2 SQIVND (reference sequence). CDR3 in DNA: TGTGCCAGTAGTATAGGTAACGGAGGAGCTTTCTTT. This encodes CASSIGNGGAFF.

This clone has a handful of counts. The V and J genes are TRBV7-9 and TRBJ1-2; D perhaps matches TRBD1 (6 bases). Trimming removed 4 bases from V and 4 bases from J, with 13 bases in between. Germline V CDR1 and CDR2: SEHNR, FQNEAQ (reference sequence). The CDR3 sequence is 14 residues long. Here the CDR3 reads CASSSEQGAYGYTF. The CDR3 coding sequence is TGTGCCAGCAGCTCAGAACAGGGAGCCTATGGCTACACCTTC. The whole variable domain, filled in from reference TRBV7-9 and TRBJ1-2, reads DTGVSQNPRHKITKRGQNVTFRCDPISEHNRLYWYRQTLGQGPEFLTYFQNEAQLEKSRLLSDRFSAERPKGSFSTLEIQRTEQGDSAMYLCASSSEQGAYGYTFGSGTRLTVV.

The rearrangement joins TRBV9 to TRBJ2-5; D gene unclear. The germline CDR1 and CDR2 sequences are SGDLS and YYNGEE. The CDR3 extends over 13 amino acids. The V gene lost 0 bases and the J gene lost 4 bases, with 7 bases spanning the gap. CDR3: CASSVDLGETQYF. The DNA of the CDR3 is TGTGCCAGCAGCGTAGACTTGGGAGAGACCCAGTACTTC.

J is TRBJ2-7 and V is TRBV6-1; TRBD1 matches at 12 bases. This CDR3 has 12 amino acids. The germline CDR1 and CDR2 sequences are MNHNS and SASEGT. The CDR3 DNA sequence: TGTGGGTCGGGACAGGGGGCTTACGAGCAGTACTTC. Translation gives CGSGQGAYEQYF.